This T cell receptor (beta chain) was profiled in a study of T cells in women clearing cervical HPV infection (dated by TCRdb to about 2018). Study-wide context: Cases were some 26 women with histologically confirmed HPV16-related CIN3 or worse, including 2 invasive cancers. A median age of approximately 34 years was observed in cases versus over 37 in controls, and no significant differences in baseline characteristics were found. For cases, the median interval between lesion detection and blood sampling was about 160 days, with an interquartile range of roughly 85 to 220 days. The parent cohort enrolled 10,049 women aged 18 or older in Guanacaste, Costa Rica, in about 1993 to 1995 and followed the women for 6 to 7 years. Cases and controls were matched on year of sample collection and on age within five years. The exploratory proof-of-principle case-control study was nested within the Guanacaste HPV Natural History Study in Costa Rica and compared TCR repertoires across cervical HPV16 outcomes. The controls were over 20 women whose single incident HPV16 infection cleared within 12 months with no development of precancer or cancer. Blood from cases was drawn at the visit where the lesion was first identified, while blood from controls was drawn once the infection was no longer detected. As quality controls, five blinded duplicates were added to each group, bringing the total to about 60 samples made up of 50 or so participants and about ten replicates. HLA typing was available for only a few women, so HLA type could not be excluded as a confounder. The research as a whole found: Random forest classifiers combining richness and V gene abundances distinguished cases from controls with an estimated AUC of approximately 0.83. Because the number of T cells per sample was unknown, the richness differences could reflect varying T-cell content rather than repertoire biology. Lower TRBV6-7 relative abundance was observed in cases than in controls (approximately 0.1% versus 0.17%; Bonferroni P = 0.0008). TCR repertoire richness was significantly higher in CIN3+ cases than in controls across sequencing depths, while evenness did not differ. The cross-sectional design could not show whether the associations came before the infection or were a result of it, and neither effector/memory subsets nor HPV-specific T cells were isolated.

TCR beta CDR3 regions were amplified by multiplex PCR using the immunoSEQ assay from an average of about 1.2 ug genomic DNA per sample. The assay corrected primer bias using a complete synthetic TCR repertoire to establish an amplification baseline. The amplicons were sequenced on the Illumina platform. The study's processing was this. Sequences were error-corrected by clustering with frequency ratios and a modified nearest-neighbor algorithm, then analyzed in the immunoSEQ Analyzer with IMGT gene definitions. At each rarefaction depth, TCR richness and evenness were averaged over 20 rarefaction repeats, and samples with fewer sequences than the depth were excluded. Wilcoxon rank sum tests with FDR correction were used to compare V, D and J gene relative abundances between the groups. For the blinded duplicates, the intraclass correlation was 95.6% for TCR richness and averaged 76.4% across about 70 gene segments. TCRdb limited this immuneACCESS table to in-frame rearrangements with V and J called. A share of clones is missing; checked studies link under half to unresolved V genes, and the rest is unexplained. V, J and clone size derive from that table, while D and trimming were established from the DNA sequence. The sample table includes 20,000 to 25,000 clones. The ten largest account for about 12% of the sample.

From its cysteine to its phenylalanine, the CDR3 spans 15 amino acids. Part of the CDR3 DNA is given, 36 bases translated from base 1. The germline V gene (reference sequence) supplies CDR1 DFQATT and CDR2 SNEGSKA. V and J are trimmed by 3 bases and 6 bases, and the gene matches miss 11 bases of the junction. A word on this clone: The clone's antigen remains unknown. The CDR3 goes on 3 residues after the read ends, and that part is filled in from the germline J gene.

Every participant had a single incident cervical HPV16 infection, and prevalent HPV16 infections were excluded. Cervical HPV DNA was detected by MY09/MY11 PCR, and genotyping was performed by dot-blot hybridization. About 14 mL of heparinized blood were centrifuged, and the buffy coat was aliquoted, frozen at -30°C, then stored at -80°C. QIAGEN kits were used to extract genomic DNA from buffy coat specimens. The sequence was collected from a woman between 18 and 70 years old with a cervical HPV16 infection that either progressed to CIN3+ or cleared (not recorded which). Here the chain combines TRBV20-1 and TRBJ1-5; 7 bases in the junction line up with TRBD1. Material: blood buffy coat. The CDR3 protein: CSASIHRGGSQPQHF. CDR3 DNA (partial): TGCAGTGCTAGCATTCACAGGGGAGGTAGTCAGCCC.